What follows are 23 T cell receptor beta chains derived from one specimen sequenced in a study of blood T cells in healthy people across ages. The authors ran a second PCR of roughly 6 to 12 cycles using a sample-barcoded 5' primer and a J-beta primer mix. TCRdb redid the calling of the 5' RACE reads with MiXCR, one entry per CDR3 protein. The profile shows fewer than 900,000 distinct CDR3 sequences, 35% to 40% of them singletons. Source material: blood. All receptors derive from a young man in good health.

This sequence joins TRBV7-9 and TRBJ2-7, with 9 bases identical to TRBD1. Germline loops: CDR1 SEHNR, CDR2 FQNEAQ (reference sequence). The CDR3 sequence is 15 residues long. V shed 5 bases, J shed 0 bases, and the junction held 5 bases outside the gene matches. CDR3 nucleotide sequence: TGTGCCAGCAGCCAGCCGGGACAGGGCTCCTACGAGCAGTACTTC. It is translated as CASSQPGQGSYEQYF.

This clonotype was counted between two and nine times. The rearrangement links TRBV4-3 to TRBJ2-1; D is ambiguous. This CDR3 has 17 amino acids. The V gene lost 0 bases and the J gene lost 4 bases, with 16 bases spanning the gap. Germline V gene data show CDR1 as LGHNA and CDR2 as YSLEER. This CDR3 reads CASSQDYLGNIYNEQFF. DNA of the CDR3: TGCGCCAGCAGCCAAGATTATTTGGGGAACATTTACAATGAGCAGTTCTTC.

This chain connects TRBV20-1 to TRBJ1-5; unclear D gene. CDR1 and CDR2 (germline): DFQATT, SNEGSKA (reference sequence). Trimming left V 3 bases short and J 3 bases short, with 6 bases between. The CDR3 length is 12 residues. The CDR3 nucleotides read TGCAGTGCTAGGACACTCAATCAGCCCCAGCATTTT. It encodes CSARTLNQPQHF.

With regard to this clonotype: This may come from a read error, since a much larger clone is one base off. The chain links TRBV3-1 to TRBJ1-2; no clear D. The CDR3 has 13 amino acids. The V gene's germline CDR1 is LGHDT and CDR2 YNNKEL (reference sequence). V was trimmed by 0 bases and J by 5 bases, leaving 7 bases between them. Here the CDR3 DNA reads TGTGCCAGCAGCCAAGAGAGAGCGTATGGCTACACCTTC. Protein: CASSQERAYGYTF. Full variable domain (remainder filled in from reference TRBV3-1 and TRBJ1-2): DTAVSQTPKYLVTQMGNDKSIKCEQNLGHDTMYWYKQDSKKFLKIMFSYNNKELIINETVPNRFSPKSPDKAHLNLHINSLELGDSAVYFCASSQERAYGYTFGSGTRLTVV.

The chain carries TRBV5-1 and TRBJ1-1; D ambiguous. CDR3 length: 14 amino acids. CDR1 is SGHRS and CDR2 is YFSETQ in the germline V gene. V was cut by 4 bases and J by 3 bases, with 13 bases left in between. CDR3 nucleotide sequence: TGCGCCAGCAGCCGAGATCGGGAGCACACTGAAGCTTTCTTT. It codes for CASSRDREHTEAFF.

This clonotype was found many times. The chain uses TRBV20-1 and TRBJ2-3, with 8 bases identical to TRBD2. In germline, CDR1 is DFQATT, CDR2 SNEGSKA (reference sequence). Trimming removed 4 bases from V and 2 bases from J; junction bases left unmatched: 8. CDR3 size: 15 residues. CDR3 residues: CSAKDSGADTDTQYF. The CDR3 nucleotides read TGCAGTGCTAAGGATAGCGGGGCGGACACAGATACGCAGTATTTT.

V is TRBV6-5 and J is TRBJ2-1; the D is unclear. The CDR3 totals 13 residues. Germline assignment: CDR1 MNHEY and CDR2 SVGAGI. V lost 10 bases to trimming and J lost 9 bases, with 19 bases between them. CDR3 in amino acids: CATSIGIVGEQFF. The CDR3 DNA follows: TGTGCCACCTCCATAGGGATCGTGGGTGAGCAGTTCTTC.

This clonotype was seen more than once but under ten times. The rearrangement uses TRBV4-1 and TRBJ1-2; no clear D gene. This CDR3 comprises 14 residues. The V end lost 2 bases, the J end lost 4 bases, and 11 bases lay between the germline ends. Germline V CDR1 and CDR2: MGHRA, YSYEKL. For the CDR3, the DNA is TGCGCCAGCAGCCAAAGGGTCTTCGCCTATGGCTACACCTTC. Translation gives CASSQRVFAYGYTF.

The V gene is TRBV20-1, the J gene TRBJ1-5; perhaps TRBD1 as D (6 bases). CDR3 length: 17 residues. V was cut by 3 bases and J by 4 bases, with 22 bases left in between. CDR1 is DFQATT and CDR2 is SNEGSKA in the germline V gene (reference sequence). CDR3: CSARRTATLVGNQPQHF. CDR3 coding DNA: TGCAGTGCTAGGAGGACAGCAACCCTAGTAGGTAATCAGCCCCAGCATTTT.

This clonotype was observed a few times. DNA for the CDR3: TGTGCCAGCAGCCAGGACGGGGCTAGCGCCACCTACAATGAGCAGTACTTC. Translation: CASSQDGASATYNEQYF. J is TRBJ2-1 and V is TRBV7-8; D is possibly TRBD2 (6 bases). The J call could be wrong; TRBJ2-7 is a better fit for the DNA end. CDR3 length equals 17 residues. The germline CDR1 and CDR2 sequences are SGHVS and FQNEAQ.

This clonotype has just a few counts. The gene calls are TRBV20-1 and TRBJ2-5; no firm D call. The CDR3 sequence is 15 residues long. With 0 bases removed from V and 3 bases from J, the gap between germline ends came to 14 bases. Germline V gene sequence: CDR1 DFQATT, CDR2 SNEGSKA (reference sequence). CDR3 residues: CSARDWAEAKETQYF. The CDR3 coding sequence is TGCAGTGCTAGAGATTGGGCAGAAGCGAAAGAGACCCAGTACTTC.

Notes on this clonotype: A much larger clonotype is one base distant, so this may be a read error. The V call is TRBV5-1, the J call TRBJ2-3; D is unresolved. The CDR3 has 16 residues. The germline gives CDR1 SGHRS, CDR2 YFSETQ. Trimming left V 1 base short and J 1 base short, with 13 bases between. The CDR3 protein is CASSLRGRLGTDTQYF. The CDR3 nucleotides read TGCGCCAGCAGCTTGCGTGGCCGATTAGGCACAGATACGCAGTATTTT.

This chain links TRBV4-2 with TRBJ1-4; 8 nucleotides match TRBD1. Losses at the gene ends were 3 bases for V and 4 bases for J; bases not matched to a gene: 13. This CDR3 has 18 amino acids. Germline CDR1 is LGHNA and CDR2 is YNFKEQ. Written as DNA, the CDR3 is TGTGCCAGCAGCCACCTGACAGGGGTCCCGCTAAATAATGAAAAACTGTTTTTT. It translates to CASSHLTGVPLNNEKLFF.

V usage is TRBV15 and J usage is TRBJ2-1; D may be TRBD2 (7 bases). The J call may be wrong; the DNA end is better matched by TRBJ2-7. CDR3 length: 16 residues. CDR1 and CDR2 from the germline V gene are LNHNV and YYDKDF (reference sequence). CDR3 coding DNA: TGTGCCACCAGTATTTATCACGGGGGGCCCTACAATGAGCAGTACTTC. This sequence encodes CATSIYHGGPYNEQYF.

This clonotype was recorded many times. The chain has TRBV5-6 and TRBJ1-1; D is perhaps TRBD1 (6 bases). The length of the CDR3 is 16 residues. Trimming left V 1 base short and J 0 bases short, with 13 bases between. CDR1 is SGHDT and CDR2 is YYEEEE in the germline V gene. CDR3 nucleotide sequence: TGTGCCAGCAGCTTGAGGGGGTCCTCCCTGAACACTGAAGCTTTCTTT. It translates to CASSLRGSSLNTEAFF.

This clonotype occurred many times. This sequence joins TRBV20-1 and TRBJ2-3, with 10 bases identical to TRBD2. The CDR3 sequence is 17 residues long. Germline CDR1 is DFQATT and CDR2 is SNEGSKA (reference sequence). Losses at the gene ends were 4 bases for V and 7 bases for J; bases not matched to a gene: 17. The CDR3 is CSAKPLRGSGGTHTQYF. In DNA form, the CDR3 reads TGCAGTGCTAAGCCCTTAAGGGGTAGCGGGGGGACACATACGCAGTATTTT.

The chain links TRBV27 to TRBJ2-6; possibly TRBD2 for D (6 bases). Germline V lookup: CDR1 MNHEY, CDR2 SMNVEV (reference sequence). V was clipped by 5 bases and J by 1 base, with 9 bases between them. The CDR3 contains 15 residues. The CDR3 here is CASSAGTSGANVLTF. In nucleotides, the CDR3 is TGTGCCAGCAGTGCCGGGACTTCTGGGGCCAACGTCCTGACTTTC.

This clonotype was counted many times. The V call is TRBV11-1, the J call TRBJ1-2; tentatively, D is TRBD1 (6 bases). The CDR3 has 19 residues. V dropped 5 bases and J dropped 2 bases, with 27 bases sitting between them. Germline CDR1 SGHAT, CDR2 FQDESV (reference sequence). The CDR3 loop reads CASSPVRGSRRGANYGYTF. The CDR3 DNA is TGTGCCAGCAGCCCCGTGCGCGGAAGTCGACGGGGGGCGAACTATGGCTACACCTTC.

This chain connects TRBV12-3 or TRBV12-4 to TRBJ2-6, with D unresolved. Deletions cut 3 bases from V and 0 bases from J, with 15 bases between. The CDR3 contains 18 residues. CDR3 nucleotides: TGTGCCAGCAGTTTTTGGCAGGACCCACCCTCTGGGGCCAACGTCCTGACTTTC. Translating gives CASSFWQDPPSGANVLTF.

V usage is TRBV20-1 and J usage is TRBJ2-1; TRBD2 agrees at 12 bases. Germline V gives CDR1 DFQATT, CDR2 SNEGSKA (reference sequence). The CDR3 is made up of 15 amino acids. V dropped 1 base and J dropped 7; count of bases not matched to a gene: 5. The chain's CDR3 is CSARAPTSGGNEQFF. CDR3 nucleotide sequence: TGCAGTGCTAGAGCCCCGACTAGCGGGGGTAATGAGCAGTTCTTC.

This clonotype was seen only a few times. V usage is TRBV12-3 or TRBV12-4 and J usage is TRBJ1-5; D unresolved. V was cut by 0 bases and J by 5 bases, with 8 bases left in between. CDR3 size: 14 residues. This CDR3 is CASSLALQDQPQHF. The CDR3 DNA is TGTGCCAGCAGTTTAGCGCTCCAGGATCAGCCCCAGCATTTT.

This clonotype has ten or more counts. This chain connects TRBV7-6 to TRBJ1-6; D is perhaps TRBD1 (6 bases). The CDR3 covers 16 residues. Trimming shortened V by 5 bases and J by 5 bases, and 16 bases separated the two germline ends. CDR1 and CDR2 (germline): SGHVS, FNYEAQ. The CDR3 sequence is CASSPFPAGDNSPLHF. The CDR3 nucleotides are TGTGCCAGCAGCCCCTTCCCGGCAGGGGATAATTCACCCCTCCACTTT.

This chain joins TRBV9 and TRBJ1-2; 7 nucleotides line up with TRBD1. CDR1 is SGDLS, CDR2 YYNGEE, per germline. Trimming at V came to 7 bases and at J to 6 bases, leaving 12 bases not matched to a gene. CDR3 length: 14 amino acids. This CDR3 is CASGGPPQGNGYTF. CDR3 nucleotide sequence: TGTGCCAGCGGCGGACCACCACAGGGGAATGGCTACACCTTC. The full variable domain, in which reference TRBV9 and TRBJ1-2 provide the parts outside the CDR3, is DSGVTQTPKHLITATGQRVTLRCSPRSGDLSVYWYQQSLDQGLQFLIQYYNGEERAKGNILERFSAQQFPDLHSELNLSSLELGDSALYFCASGGPPQGNGYTFGSGTRLTVV.